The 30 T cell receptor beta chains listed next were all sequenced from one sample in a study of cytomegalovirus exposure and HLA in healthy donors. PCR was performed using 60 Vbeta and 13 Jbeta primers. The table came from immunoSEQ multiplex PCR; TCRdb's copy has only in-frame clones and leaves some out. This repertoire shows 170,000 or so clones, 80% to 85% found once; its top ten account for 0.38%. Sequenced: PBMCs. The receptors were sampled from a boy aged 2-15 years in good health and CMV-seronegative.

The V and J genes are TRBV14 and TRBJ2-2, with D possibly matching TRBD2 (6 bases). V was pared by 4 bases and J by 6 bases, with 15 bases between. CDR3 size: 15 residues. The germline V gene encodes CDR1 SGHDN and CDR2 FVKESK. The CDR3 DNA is TGTGCCAGCAGCCTCAATCCGGGAGTAGCCGGGGAGCTGTTTTTT. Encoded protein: CASSLNPGVAGELFF. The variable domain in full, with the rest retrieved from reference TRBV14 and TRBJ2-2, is EAGVTQFPSHSVIEKGQTVTLRCDPISGHDNLYWYRRVMGKEIKFLLHFVKESKQDESGMPNNRFLAERTGGTYSTLKVQPAELEDSGVYFCASSLNPGVAGELFFGEGSRLTVL.

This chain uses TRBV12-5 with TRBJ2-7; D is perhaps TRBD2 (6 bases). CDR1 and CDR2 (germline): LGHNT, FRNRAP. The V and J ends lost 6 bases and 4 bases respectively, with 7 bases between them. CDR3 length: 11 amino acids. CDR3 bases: TGTGCTAGTGGCCGGGAGTACGAGCAGTACTTC. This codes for CASGREYEQYF.

CDR3 sequence: CASSPGQSHEQYF. The CDR3 region has the DNA TGTGCCAGCAGCCCGGGACAGAGTCACGAGCAGTACTTC. The chain joins TRBV11-3 to TRBJ2-7; 7 bases line up with TRBD1. Germline lookup yields CDR1 SGHNT and CDR2 YENEEA. This CDR3 spans 13 amino acids. V shed 5 bases, J shed 5 bases, and the junction held 6 bases outside the gene matches.

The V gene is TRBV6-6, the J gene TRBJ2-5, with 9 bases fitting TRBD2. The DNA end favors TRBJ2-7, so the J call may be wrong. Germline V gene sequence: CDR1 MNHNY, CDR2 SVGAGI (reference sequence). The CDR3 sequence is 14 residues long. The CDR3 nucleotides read TGTGCCGTCCGGGGGGCGGGAGGGTCCTACGAGCAGTACTTC. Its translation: CAVRGAGGSYEQYF.

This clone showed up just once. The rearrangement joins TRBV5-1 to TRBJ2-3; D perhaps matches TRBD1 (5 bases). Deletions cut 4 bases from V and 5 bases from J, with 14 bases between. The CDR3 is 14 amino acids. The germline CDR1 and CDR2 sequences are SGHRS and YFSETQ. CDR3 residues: CASSPVGREDTQYF. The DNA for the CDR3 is TGCGCCAGCAGCCCGGTTGGCAGGGAAGATACGCAGTATTTT.

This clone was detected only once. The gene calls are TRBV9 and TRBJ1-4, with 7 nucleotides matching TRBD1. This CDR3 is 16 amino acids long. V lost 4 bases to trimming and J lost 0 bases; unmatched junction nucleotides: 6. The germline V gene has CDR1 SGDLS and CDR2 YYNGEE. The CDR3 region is CASSPRTGPTNEKLFF. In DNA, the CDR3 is TGTGCCAGCAGCCCCCGGACAGGCCCAACTAATGAAAAACTGTTTTTT.

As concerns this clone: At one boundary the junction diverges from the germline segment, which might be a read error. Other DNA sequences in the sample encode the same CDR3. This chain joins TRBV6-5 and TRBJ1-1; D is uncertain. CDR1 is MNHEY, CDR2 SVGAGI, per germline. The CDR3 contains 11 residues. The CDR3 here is CASSYPPSVTF. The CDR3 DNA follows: TGTGCCAGCAGTTACCCCCCCTCAGTAACATTT.

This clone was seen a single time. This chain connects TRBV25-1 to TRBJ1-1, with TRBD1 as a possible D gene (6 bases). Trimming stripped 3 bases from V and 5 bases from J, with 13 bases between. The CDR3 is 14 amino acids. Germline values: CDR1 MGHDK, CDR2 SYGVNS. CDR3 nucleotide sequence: TGTGCCAGCAGTGACAGGGGTGTAGGGACTGAAGCTTTCTTT. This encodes CASSDRGVGTEAFF.

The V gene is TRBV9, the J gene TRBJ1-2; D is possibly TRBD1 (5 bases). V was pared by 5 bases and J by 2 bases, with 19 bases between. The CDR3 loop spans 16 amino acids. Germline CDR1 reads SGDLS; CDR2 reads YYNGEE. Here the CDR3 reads CASSDNLWGGNYGYTF. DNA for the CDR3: TGTGCCAGCAGTGATAACCTCTGGGGGGGGAACTATGGCTACACCTTC.

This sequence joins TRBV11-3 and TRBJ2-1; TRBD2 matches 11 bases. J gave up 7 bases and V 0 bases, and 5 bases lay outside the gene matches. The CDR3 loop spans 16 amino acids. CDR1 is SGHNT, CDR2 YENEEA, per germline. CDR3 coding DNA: TGTGCCAGCAGCTTAGATCCTAGCGGGAGGTTTAATGAGCAGTTCTTC. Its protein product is CASSLDPSGRFNEQFF.

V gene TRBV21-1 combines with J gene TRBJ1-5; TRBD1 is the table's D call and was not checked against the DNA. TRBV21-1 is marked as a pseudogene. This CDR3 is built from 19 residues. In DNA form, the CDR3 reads TGTGCCAGCACCCCGGGACAGGAGGACCTAGGGGAGGGCAATCAGCCCCAGCATTTT. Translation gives CASTPGQEDLGEGNQPQHF.

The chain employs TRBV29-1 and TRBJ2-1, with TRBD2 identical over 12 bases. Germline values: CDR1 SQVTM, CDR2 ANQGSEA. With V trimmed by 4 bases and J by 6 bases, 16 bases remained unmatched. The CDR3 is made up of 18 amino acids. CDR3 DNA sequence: TGCAGCGTTGGTGGCACCGGGACTAGCGGGCGTCTCCTCAATGAGCAGTTCTTC. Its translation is CSVGGTGTSGRLLNEQFF.

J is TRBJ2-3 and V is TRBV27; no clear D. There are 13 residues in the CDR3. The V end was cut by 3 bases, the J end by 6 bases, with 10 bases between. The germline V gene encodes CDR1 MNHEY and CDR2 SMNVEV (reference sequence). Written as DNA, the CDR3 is TGTGCCAGCAGTTTTATAGTTAAGGATACGCAGTATTTT. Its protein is CASSFIVKDTQYF.

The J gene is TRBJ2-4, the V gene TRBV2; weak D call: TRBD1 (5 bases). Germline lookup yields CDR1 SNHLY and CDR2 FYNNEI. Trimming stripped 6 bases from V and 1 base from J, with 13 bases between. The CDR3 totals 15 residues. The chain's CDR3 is CASRPLKGAKNIQYF. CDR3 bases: TGTGCCAGCAGGCCCCTAAAGGGGGCCAAAAACATTCAGTACTTC.

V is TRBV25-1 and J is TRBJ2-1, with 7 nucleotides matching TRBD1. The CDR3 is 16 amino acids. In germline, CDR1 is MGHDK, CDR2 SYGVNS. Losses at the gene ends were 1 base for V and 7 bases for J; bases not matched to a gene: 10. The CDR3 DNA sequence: TGTGCCAGCAGTGAATTAAGGGGGCAAGGGTGGAATGAGCAGTTCTTC. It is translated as CASSELRGQGWNEQFF.

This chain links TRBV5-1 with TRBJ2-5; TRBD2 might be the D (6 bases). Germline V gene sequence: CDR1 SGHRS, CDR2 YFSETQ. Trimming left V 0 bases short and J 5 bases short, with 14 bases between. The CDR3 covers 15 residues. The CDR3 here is CASSLAGGPRETQYF. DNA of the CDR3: TGCGCCAGCAGCTTGGCCGGGGGACCTCGGGAGACCCAGTACTTC.

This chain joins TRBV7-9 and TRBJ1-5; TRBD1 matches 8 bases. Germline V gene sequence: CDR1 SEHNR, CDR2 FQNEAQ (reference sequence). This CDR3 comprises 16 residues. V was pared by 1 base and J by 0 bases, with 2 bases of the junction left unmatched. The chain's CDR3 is CASSLGTGNSNQPQHF. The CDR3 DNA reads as TGTGCCAGCAGCTTAGGGACAGGGAATAGCAATCAGCCCCAGCATTTT.

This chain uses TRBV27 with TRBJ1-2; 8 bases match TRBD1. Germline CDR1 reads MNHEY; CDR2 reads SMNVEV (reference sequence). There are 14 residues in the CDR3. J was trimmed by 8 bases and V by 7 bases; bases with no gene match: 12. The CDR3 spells CASTQPGTGHGYTF. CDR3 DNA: TGTGCCAGCACCCAACCCGGGACAGGTCACGGCTACACCTTC.

The CDR3 sequence: CATSGGFNYGYTF. CDR3 nucleotides: TGTGCCACCTCTGGAGGGTTTAACTATGGCTACACCTTC. This chain uses TRBV6-5 with TRBJ1-2; D is unclear. CDR1 is MNHEY, CDR2 SVGAGI, per germline. The CDR3 runs 13 residues. V was cut by 10 bases and J by 1 base, with 13 bases left in between.

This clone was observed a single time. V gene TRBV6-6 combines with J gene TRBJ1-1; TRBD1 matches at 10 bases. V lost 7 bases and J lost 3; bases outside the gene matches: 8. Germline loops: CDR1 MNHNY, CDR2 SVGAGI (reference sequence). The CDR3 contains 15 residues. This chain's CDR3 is CASNERTGGHTEAFF. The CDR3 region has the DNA TGTGCCAGCAACGAAAGGACAGGGGGGCACACTGAAGCTTTCTTT.

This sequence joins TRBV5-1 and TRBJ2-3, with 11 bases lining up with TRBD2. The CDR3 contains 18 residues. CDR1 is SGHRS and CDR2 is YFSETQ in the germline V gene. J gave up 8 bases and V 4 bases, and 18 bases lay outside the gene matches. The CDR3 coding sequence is TGCGCCAGCAGCCCGATGACACTAGCGGGGGCGACCAGGATTACGCAGTATTTT. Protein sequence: CASSPMTLAGATRITQYF.

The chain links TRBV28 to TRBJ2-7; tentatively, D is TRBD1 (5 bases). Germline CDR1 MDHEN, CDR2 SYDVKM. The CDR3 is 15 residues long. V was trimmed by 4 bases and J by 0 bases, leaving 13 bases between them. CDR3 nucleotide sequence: TGTGCCAGCAGTTCCGACAGTTTGAGCTCCTACGAGCAGTACTTC. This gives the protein CASSSDSLSSYEQYF.

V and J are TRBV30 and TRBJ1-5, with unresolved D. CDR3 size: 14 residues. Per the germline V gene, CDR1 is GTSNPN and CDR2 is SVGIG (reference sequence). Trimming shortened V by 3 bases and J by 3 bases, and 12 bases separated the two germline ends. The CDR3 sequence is CAWRKREDNQPQHF. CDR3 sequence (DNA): TGTGCCTGGAGAAAAAGGGAGGACAATCAGCCCCAGCATTTT.

CDR3 loop: CASSLPGEVWGGNTIYF. For the CDR3, the DNA is TGTGCCAGCAGCTTACCCGGGGAGGTATGGGGTGGAAACACCATATATTTT. This chain uses TRBV7-2 with TRBJ1-3; no firm D call. The V gene lost 2 bases and the J gene lost 3 bases, with 17 bases spanning the gap. The CDR3 runs 17 residues. Germline CDR1 and CDR2: SGHTA and FQGNSA.

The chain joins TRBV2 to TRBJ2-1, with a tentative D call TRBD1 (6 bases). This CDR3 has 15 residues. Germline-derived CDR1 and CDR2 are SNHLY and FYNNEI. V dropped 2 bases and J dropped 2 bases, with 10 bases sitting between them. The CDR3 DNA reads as TGTGCCAGCAGTGAACAGGGGTCTACCTACAATGAGCAGTTCTTC. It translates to CASSEQGSTYNEQFF.

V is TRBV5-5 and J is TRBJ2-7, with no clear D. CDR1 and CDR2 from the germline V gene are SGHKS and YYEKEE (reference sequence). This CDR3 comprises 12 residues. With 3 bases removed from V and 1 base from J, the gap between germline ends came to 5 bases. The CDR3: CASSSQSYEQYF. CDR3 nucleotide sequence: TGTGCCAGCAGCTCCCAATCCTACGAGCAGTACTTC.

The CDR3, as DNA: TGTGCCAGCAGTTACGGGGCAGGGTACAATGAGCAGTTCTTC. This gives the protein CASSYGAGYNEQFF. The chain couples TRBV6-5 to TRBJ2-1; TRBD1 is a possible D gene (5 bases). V dropped 2 bases and J dropped 4 bases, with 9 bases sitting between them. Germline lookup yields CDR1 MNHEY and CDR2 SVGAGI. The CDR3 is 14 residues long.

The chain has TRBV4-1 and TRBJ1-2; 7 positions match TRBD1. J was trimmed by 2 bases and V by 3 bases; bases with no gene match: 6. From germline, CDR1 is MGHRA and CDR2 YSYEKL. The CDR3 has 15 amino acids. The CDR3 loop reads CASSQDRTGNYGYTF. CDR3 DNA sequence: TGCGCCAGCAGCCAGGACAGGACGGGAAACTATGGCTACACCTTC.

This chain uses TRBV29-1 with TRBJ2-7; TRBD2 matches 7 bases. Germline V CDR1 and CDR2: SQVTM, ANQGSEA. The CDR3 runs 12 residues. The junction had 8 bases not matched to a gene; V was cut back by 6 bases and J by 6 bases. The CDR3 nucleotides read TGCAGCGTATGGACTAGTAAGGGCGAGCAGTACTTC. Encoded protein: CSVWTSKGEQYF.

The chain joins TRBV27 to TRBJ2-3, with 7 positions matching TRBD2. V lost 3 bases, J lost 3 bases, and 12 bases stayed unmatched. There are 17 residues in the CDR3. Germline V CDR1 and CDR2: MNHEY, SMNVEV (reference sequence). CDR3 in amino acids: CASSFTTSLRGTDTQYF. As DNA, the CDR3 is TGTGCCAGCAGTTTCACGACTAGCCTTCGAGGTACAGATACGCAGTATTTT.